This T cell receptor (beta chain) stems from a study of blood T cells in healthy people across ages. It was with a sample-barcoded 5' primer and a J-beta primer mix that a second PCR of about 6 to 12 cycles was run. From each sample, at least 2.5 million paired-end reads containing CDR3 were obtained. TCRdb called the 5' RACE reads again in MiXCR, with one record for every CDR3 protein. Among over a million distinct CDR3 sequences listed, around 27% were seen once. The CDR3 has 14 amino acids. These data are also associated with another study on T cells of mothers and their children. That source reports: The donor cohort consisted of a few healthy Caucasian mothers and their six children.

This chain uses TRBV21-1 with TRBJ2-4; the table's D call, TRBD2, was not checked against the DNA. TRBV21-1 is noted as a pseudogene. The TCR originated in a girl aged 2 to 9 in good health. The sequenced sample consisted of blood. The CDR3 bases are TGTGCCAGCAGCAAAGGGCAGGGAGGAAACATTCAGTACTTC. Its protein is CASSKGQGGNIQYF.